Listed below are T cell receptor beta chains from one sample, sequenced in a study of T cell repertoires in cytomegalovirus infection. No antigen has been assigned to these receptors. TCRdb fed the reads into MiXCR, producing one record per CDR3 protein. The sample has hundreds of thousands of distinct CDR3 sequences, 25% to 40% seen once. Sample: cultured CD8+ T cells from PBMCs, taken from culture after CMV antigen stimulation. These TCRs come from a human donor in good health (CMV status not recorded). Some clones in this sample may be carry-over from other donors' samples. Both conserved end residues are part of each CDR3. A D gene is named only where the DNA matches it firmly.

v_call | d_call | cdr3_aa
TRBV12-3/TRBV12-4 | TRBD2 | CASSGGLAANNEQFF
TRBV7-6 | . | CASSPLKESTEAFF
TRBV7-4 | . | CASSLDVHQETQYF
TRBV9 | TRBD1 | CASSITKSRGSGANVLTF
TRBV27 | . | CASSSSVLGRGEPLHF
TRBV4-1 | TRBD2 | CASSQDLLAGGQFHNEQFF
TRBV27 | . | CASSLRGGLPSTDTQYF
TRBV7-9 | . | CASSPAPRFLDEQFF
TRBV6-5 | . | CASSYGRGDLLNTEAFF
TRBV27 | . | CASSLQDGSYEQYF
TRBV14 | TRBD1 | CASSKRGTGDTEAFF
TRBV4-1 | . | CASSQEAGNTEAFF
TRBV28 | . | CASMISHTDTQYF
TRBV2 | TRBD1 | CASRPGTGITNEQFF
TRBV7-2 | . | CVSSLNQGYQPQHF
TRBV7-9 | . | CASSLGQGIYNEQLF
TRBV12-3/TRBV12-4 | . | CASSLGSPTETFF
TRBV27 | TRBD1 | CASSLLYRGSSQPQHF
TRBV9 | . | CASSNGTQQAYGYTF
TRBV20-1 | TRBD2 | CSALGLAGPYNEQFF
TRBV6-1 | TRBD1 | CASSELVPGVGQGRETQYF
TRBV6-2/TRBV6-3 | TRBD1 | CASRTGANTGELFF
TRBV15 | TRBD2 | CATSIERGVVGNEQFF
TRBV6-5 | . | CASSSDGGPTGELFF
TRBV6-2/TRBV6-3 | TRBD1 | CASSYSTTGPGNTEAFF
TRBV7-8 | . | CASSLAVYGGGSPLHF
TRBV5-6 | TRBD1 | CASSFSGQGRTGELFF
TRBV7-6 | TRBD2 | CASSYERGDPEQFF
TRBV9 | . | CASSVHRYENTNTGELFF
TRBV3-1 | . | CASSPSGLPGETQYF
TRBV6-5 | TRBD1 | CASSLGDRHDNEQFF
TRBV6-2/TRBV6-3 | . | CATSRGVKDTQYF
TRBV7-6 | TRBD1 | CASSAGTATEAFF
TRBV10-2 | . | CASGPGIQPQHF
TRBV6-2/TRBV6-3 | . | CASTPGQPNQPQHF
TRBV7-6 | . | CASSPFGGGARNTIYF
TRBV12-3/TRBV12-4 | . | CASSFEAPETQYF
TRBV7-8 | . | CATPSQGRKAGELFF
TRBV27 | . | CASSLMYNTEAFF
TRBV19 | TRBD1 | CASSKQGTRTEAFF
TRBV5-4 | . | CTSRGIGSPLHF
TRBV7-8 | . | CASSLASGRTYEQYF
TRBV9 | TRBD2 | CASSSTSGGAGAHNEQFF
TRBV27 | . | CASSAAASGNTIYF
TRBV27 | . | CASSLIYTGRTEAFF
TRBV4-1 | . | CASSQEDAQRVGWYNSPLHF
TRBV2 | . | CASSENSPLHF
TRBV19 | . | CASSIDPTGMNTEAFF
TRBV5-6 | . | CASSSARETQYF
TRBV27 | . | CASSLSKVSYNEQFF
TRBV7-6 | . | CASSLVPGLGHTQYF
TRBV7-2 | . | CASSIYPRTEAFF
TRBV11-3 | . | CASSLDIGSETQYF